This T cell receptor beta chain was captured by sequencing in a study of blood T cell repertoires in COVID-19. In the authors' workflow: Reference gene primer amplification yielded estimated nucleated cell counts. The repertoire was sequenced with immunoSEQ multiplex PCR; TCRdb's copy has only in-frame clones and lacks some. V and J calls and clone size are those listed in that table; D and trimming were worked out from the DNA. The data hold about 180,000 clones, with approximately 86% observed a single time. Germline V gene sequence: CDR1 LNHDA, CDR2 SQIVND (reference sequence). V lost 4 bases to trimming and J lost 1 base; unmatched junction nucleotides: 4. The CDR3 length is 14 residues.

V is TRBV19 and J is TRBJ2-7, with 7 bases matching TRBD1. Sequenced sample: peripheral blood. The clonotype comes from a man aged 50 or older with active or convalescent COVID-19. The CDR3 sequence is CASSTGTVSYEQYF. For the CDR3, the DNA is TGTGCCAGTAGTACTGGGACAGTTTCCTACGAGCAGTACTTC.